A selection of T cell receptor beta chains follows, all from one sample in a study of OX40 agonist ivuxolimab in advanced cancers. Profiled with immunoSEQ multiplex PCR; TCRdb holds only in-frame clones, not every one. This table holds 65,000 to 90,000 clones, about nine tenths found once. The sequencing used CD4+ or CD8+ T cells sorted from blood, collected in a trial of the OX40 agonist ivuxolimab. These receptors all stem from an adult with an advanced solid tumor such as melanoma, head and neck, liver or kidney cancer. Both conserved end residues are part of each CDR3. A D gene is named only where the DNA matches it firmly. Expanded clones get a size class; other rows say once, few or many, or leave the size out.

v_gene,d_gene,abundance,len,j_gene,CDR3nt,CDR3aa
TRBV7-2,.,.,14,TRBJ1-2,TGTGCCAGCAGCTTCGGGGACGCTAACTATGGCTACACCTTC,CASSFGDANYGYTF
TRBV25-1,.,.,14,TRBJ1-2,TGTGCCAGCAGTGAAATAGTACGAAACTATGGCTACACCTTC,CASSEIVRNYGYTF
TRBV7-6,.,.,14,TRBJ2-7,TGTGCCAGCAGCCTAAGACGCTTTGGGAGCGAGCAGTACTTC,CASSLRRFGSEQYF
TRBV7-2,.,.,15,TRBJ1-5,TGTGCCAGCAGCCCAGGATTAGGTCCCGGACAGCCCCAGCATTTT,CASSPGLGPGQPQHF
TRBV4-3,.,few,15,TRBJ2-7,TGCGCCAGCAGCCAAGATCAGGCAGTCCCCGGGGAGCAGTACTTC,CASSQDQAVPGEQYF
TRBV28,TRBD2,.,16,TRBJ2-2,TGTGCCAGCAGGGCCAGACTAGCGGGGAACACCGGGGAGCTGTTTTTT,CASRARLAGNTGELFF
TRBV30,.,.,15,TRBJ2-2,TGTGCCTGTTCCAGGGGGGCCCTTAACACCGGGGAGCTGTTTTTT,CACSRGALNTGELFF
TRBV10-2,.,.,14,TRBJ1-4,TGCGCCAGTACACGGACAGTCGATAATGAAAAACTGTTTTTT,CASTRTVDNEKLFF
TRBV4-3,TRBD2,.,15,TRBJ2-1,TGCGCCAGCAGCCAAGTAACCGGGACTATCAATGAGCAGTTCTTC,CASSQVTGTINEQFF
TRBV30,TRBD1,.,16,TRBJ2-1,TGTGCCTGGGGGACCACGATCCGGGACAGGGGGGATGAGCAGTTCTTC,CAWGTTIRDRGDEQFF
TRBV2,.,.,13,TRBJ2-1,TGTGCCAGCAGGGGCAGGGACTACAATGAGCAGTTCTTC,CASRGRDYNEQFF
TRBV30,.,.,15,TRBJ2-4,TGTGCCTGGAGTGGGGGAGGACTAGCCAAAAACATTCAGTACTTC,CAWSGGGLAKNIQYF
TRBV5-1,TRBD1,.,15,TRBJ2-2,TGCGCCAGCAGCTTGGAGGACAGGGGAACCGGGGAGCTGTTTTTT,CASSLEDRGTGELFF
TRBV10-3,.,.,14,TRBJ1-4,TGTGCCATCAGTGACGGGGCGGCTAATGAAAAACTGTTTTTT,CAISDGAANEKLFF
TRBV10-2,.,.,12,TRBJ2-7,TGCGCCAGCAGCCTTGCCGGCGACGAGCAGTACTTC,CASSLAGDEQYF
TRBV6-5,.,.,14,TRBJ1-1,TGTGCCAGCAGTTACACCATCCCCGGGGGCGAAGCTTTCTTT,CASSYTIPGGEAFF
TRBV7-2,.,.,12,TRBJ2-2,TGTGCCAGCAGCTGGGCGGCCGGGGAGCTGTTTTTT,CASSWAAGELFF
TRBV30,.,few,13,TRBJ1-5,TGTGCCTGGAGTTCCCACACTAATCAGCCCCAGCATTTT,CAWSSHTNQPQHF
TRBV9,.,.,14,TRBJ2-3,TGTGCCAGCAGCGTAGTGGGGGCACAGGATACGCAGTATTTT,CASSVVGAQDTQYF
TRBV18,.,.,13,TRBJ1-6,TGTGCCAGCTCAAGGGACGGCAATTCACCCCTCCACTTT,CASSRDGNSPLHF
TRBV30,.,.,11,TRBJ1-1,TGTGCCTGGGGTGGGAACACTGAAGCTTTCTTT,CAWGGNTEAFF
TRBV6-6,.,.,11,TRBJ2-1,TGTGCCAGCAGGGCAGGGGATGAGCAGTTCTTC,CASRAGDEQFF
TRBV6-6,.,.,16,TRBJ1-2,TGTGCCAGCAGTCATACCCTAGGACAGACAGACTATGGCTACACCTTC,CASSHTLGQTDYGYTF
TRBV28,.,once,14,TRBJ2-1,TGTGCCAGCAGTTTAGGGGGTCAAGGGCCAAAGCAGTTCTTC,CASSLGGQGPKQFF
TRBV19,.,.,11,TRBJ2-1,TGTGTTACAGTGGGGAGGTTAGGACGGTTCTTC,CVTVGRLGRFF
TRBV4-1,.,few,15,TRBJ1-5,TGCGCCAGCAGCCAACGTACAGATAGCAATCAGCCCCAGCATTTT,CASSQRTDSNQPQHF
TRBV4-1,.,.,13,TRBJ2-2,TGCGCCAGCAGGAGTAGAAACACCGGGGAGCTGTTTTTT,CASRSRNTGELFF
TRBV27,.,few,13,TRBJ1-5,TGTGCCAGCAGTTTACGGGGCGGTCAGCCCCAGCATTTT,CASSLRGGQPQHF
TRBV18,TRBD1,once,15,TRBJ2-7,TGTGCCAGCTCACCATCGGGGACAGCGAGTGGCGAGCAGTACTTC,CASSPSGTASGEQYF
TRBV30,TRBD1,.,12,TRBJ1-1,TGTGCCTGGATTGAACAGGGGTCGGAAGCTTTCTTT,CAWIEQGSEAFF
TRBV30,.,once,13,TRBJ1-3,TGTGCCTGGAGGGTTCACTCTGGAAACACCATATATTTT,CAWRVHSGNTIYF
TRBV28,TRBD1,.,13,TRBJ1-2,TGTGCCAGCAGCGGACAGGGGCTCTATGGCTACACCTTC,CASSGQGLYGYTF
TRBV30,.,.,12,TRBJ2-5,TGTGCCTGGAGTGTGGGGAGGGAGACCCAGTACTTC,CAWSVGRETQYF
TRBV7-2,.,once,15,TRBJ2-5,TGTGCCAGCAGCTTATATGGTTCGGCTGGGGAGACCCAGTACTTC,CASSLYGSAGETQYF
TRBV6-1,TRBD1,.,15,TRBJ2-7,TGTGCCAGCAGGACCCCCGGGACAGGATCCTACGAGCAGTACTTC,CASRTPGTGSYEQYF
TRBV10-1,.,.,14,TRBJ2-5,TGCGCCAGCAGTGAGTCATGGGGCGGGAAGACCCAGTACTTC,CASSESWGGKTQYF
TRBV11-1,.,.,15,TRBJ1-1,TGTGCCAGCAGCTTGAATCGCGGAGGGAATACTGAAGCTTTCTTT,CASSLNRGGNTEAFF
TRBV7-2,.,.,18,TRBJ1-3,TGTGCCAGCAGCCGCATCGGATTGGGACCTAGCTCTGGAAACACCATATATTTT,CASSRIGLGPSSGNTIYF
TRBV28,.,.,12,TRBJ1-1,TGTGCCAGCAGCCCCCCGGCGACTGAAGCTTTCTTT,CASSPPATEAFF
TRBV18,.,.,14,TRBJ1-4,TGTGCCAGCTCACCACCGAACGCCAGGGCGGAACTGTTTTTT,CASSPPNARAELFF